The clone carrying this T cell receptor (beta chain) showed up many times. The target antigen is unknown. The length of the CDR3 is 12 residues. With 5 bases clipped from V and 6 bases from J, the junction kept 4 bases outside the gene matches. The germline V gene encodes CDR1 SGHTA and CDR2 FQGNSA. Time point here: blood at routine non-recurrence follow-up after resection. From tumor, nontumor lung or frozen PBMC, whole RNA was taken unsorted for sequencing. This sample stems from a study of spatial heterogeneity in lung cancer. Study-wide context: More than eight raw reads, on average, carried each unique TCR and UMI combination. Study-level points and caveats: Expanded tumor TCRs that were ubiquitous appeared in blood more at resection than follow-up.

TCRdb passed the 5' RACE reads through MiXCR, listing each CDR3 protein once. The sample holds about 50,000 distinct CDR3 sequences, roughly 7.4% seen once. The specimen was PBMCs, collected at follow-up. The genes are TRBV7-2 and TRBJ2-7; 7 positions agree with TRBD1. The receptor was isolated from a female donor with early-stage non-small cell lung cancer. In DNA, the CDR3 is TGTGCCAGCAGCCCGGACAGGTTCGAGCAGTACTTC. The encoded protein is CASSPDRFEQYF.